This T cell receptor (beta chain) was recorded in a study of blood T cell repertoires in COVID-19. This table comes from immunoSEQ multiplex PCR, and its TCRdb copy is limited to in-frame clones, with some not included. The data show about 250,000 clones, 88% seen once. This receptor was identified in a woman aged 40 to 50 who had been exposed to COVID-19. Sequenced material: PBMCs or T cells enriched from blood (not recorded which).

The CDR3: CASSLPILTSGEPHTDTQYF. The DNA for the CDR3 is TGTGCCAGCAGCTTACCGATTTTGACTAGCGGGGAACCCCACACAGATACGCAGTATTTT. The rearrangement uses TRBV11-3 and TRBJ2-3; 11 bases are a match to TRBD2. Trimming took 2 bases from V and 2 from J; bases not matched to a gene: 15. The CDR3 covers 20 residues. Germline CDR1 is SGHNT and CDR2 is YENEEA.